This T cell receptor beta chain came from a study of control samples from healthy donors and cancer patients. Sequencing was performed with immunoSEQ multiplex PCR; in TCRdb, only in-frame clones are kept and a portion is missing. The table lists about 120,000 clones, approximately 88% of them singletons, with approximately 3.2% in the top ten. The CDR3 length is 14 residues. J gave up 5 bases and V 3 bases, and 7 bases lay outside the gene matches. Germline V CDR1 and CDR2: GTSNPN, SVGIG (reference sequence). This clone was detected once. The receptor was isolated from a man in his forties in good health. Sample: blood. The chain couples TRBV30 to TRBJ2-5, with 9 positions matching TRBD2. CDR3 nucleotide sequence: TGTGCCTGGAGAGGTAGCGGGGGTTTCGAGACCCAGTACTTC. Amino acids: CAWRGSGGFETQYF.